A selection of T cell receptor beta chains follows, all from one sample in a study of T cell changes during pregnancy in multiple sclerosis. Profiled with immunoSEQ multiplex PCR; TCRdb holds only in-frame clones, not every one. The repertoire holds some 39,000 clones, with roughly 92% as singletons. The sample comprised PBMCs (not recorded whether the cells were cultured). Receptors originate from a female donor with multiple sclerosis, enrolled in a pregnancy study. Both conserved end residues are part of each CDR3. Each record gives: D gene, V gene, clone size, J gene, CDR3 protein, CDR3 DNA. A D gene is named only where the DNA matches it firmly. Not every row has a clone size; where given, it reads once, few, many or a size class.

D: NA
V: TRBV7-2
size: NA
J: TRBJ1-2
CDR3: CASSLAEGGPVGYTF
DNA: TGTGCCAGCAGCTTAGCGGAAGGGGGTCCGGTGGGCTACACCTTC

D: TRBD1
V: TRBV19
size: NA
J: TRBJ1-1
CDR3: CASRQIIPGQEMNTEAFF
DNA: TGTGCCAGTAGACAAATTATACCGGGACAGGAGATGAACACTGAAGCTTTCTTT

D: TRBD2
V: TRBV5-1
size: few
J: TRBJ2-3
CDR3: CASSLVGSGSMSDTQYF
DNA: TGCGCCAGCAGCTTGGTCGGTAGCGGGAGCATGTCAGATACGCAGTATTTT

D: TRBD1
V: TRBV7-2
size: NA
J: TRBJ1-2
CDR3: CASSLGSGGGRGYTF
DNA: TGTGCCAGCAGCTTAGGTTCAGGGGGCGGTAGGGGCTACACCTTC

D: NA
V: TRBV19
size: once
J: TRBJ1-2
CDR3: CASSIGGLTYGYTF
DNA: TGTGCCAGTAGTATCGGGGGGCTGACCTATGGCTACACCTTC

D: TRBD2
V: TRBV10-2
size: NA
J: TRBJ2-1
CDR3: CASSPLAGEDNEQFF
DNA: TGCGCCAGCAGTCCACTAGCGGGAGAGGACAATGAGCAGTTCTTC

D: NA
V: TRBV7-2
size: NA
J: TRBJ1-4
CDR3: CASSLGPDGEKLFF
DNA: TGTGCCAGCAGCTTAGGGCCCGACGGAGAAAAACTGTTTTTT

D: NA
V: TRBV6-1
size: few
J: TRBJ2-7
CDR3: CASSSDSFSSYEQYF
DNA: TGTGCCAGCAGCTCCGACAGCTTCAGCTCCTACGAGCAGTACTTC

D: NA
V: TRBV10-2
size: NA
J: TRBJ2-7
CDR3: CASRQGLEQYF
DNA: TGCGCCAGCAGGCAGGGTTTAGAGCAGTACTTC

D: NA
V: TRBV5-1
size: NA
J: TRBJ2-7
CDR3: CASSWDINEQYF
DNA: TGCGCCAGCAGCTGGGACATTAACGAGCAGTACTTC

D: TRBD1
V: TRBV5-6
size: NA
J: TRBJ2-7
CDR3: CASSPGQGYHEQYF
DNA: TGTGCCAGCAGCCCTGGACAGGGATACCACGAGCAGTACTTC

D: TRBD1
V: TRBV18
size: NA
J: TRBJ1-6
CDR3: CASSPFGQGNSPLHF
DNA: TGTGCCAGCTCACCATTTGGACAGGGAAATTCACCCCTCCACTTT

D: TRBD2
V: TRBV7-3
size: few
J: TRBJ2-3
CDR3: CASSPTSGPTDTQYF
DNA: TGTGCCAGCAGTCCGACTAGCGGACCCACAGATACGCAGTATTTT

D: NA
V: TRBV9
size: NA
J: TRBJ1-1
CDR3: CASSVEVRTKAFF
DNA: TGTGCCAGCAGCGTAGAAGTCAGGACCAAAGCTTTCTTT

D: NA
V: TRBV7-2
size: NA
J: TRBJ2-3
CDR3: CASSPGRGMGNTDTQYF
DNA: TGTGCCAGCAGCCCGGGACGGGGGATGGGTAACACAGATACGCAGTATTTT

D: TRBD1
V: TRBV7-9
size: NA
J: TRBJ1-5
CDR3: CASSLGDRLNQPQHF
DNA: TGTGCCAGCAGCTTAGGGGACAGGCTGAATCAGCCCCAGCATTTT

D: TRBD2
V: TRBV11-2
size: NA
J: TRBJ2-1
CDR3: CASSPLAGGYNEQFF
DNA: TGTGCCAGCAGCCCTCTAGCGGGAGGGTACAATGAGCAGTTCTTC

D: NA
V: TRBV6-4
size: NA
J: TRBJ2-2
CDR3: CASSDTRWGAGELFF
DNA: TGTGCCAGCAGTGACACCCGCTGGGGGGCCGGGGAGCTGTTTTTT

D: NA
V: TRBV19
size: NA
J: TRBJ2-5
CDR3: CASSIAQAIETQYF
DNA: TGTGCCAGTAGTATAGCCCAAGCGATCGAGACCCAGTACTTC

D: NA
V: TRBV28
size: NA
J: TRBJ1-2
CDR3: CASSFGVVGYTF
DNA: TGTGCCAGCAGTTTTGGGGTAGTTGGCTACACCTTC

D: TRBD2
V: TRBV6-1
size: few
J: TRBJ2-1
CDR3: CASSEMTSGSFSYEQFF
DNA: TGTGCCAGCAGTGAAATGACTAGCGGGAGTTTTTCCTATGAGCAGTTCTTC

D: NA
V: TRBV5-6
size: NA
J: TRBJ1-1
CDR3: CASSSERNTEAFF
DNA: TGTGCCAGCAGCTCTGAGAGGAACACTGAAGCTTTCTTT

D: NA
V: TRBV25-1
size: NA
J: TRBJ2-5
CDR3: CASSAKWPPGETQYF
DNA: TGTGCCAGCAGCGCAAAGTGGCCTCCCGGGGAGACCCAGTACTTC

D: NA
V: TRBV6-5
size: NA
J: TRBJ2-3
CDR3: CASSYSRSMDTDTQYF
DNA: TGTGCCAGCAGTTACTCCCGGAGTATGGATACAGATACGCAGTATTTT

D: NA
V: TRBV5-1
size: NA
J: TRBJ2-3
CDR3: CASSWNSGERTDTQYF
DNA: TGCGCCAGCAGCTGGAATTCCGGGGAGAGGACAGATACGCAGTATTTT

D: NA
V: TRBV30
size: NA
J: TRBJ1-5
CDR3: CAWNLLGQPQHF
DNA: TGTGCCTGGAACCTCCTGGGTCAGCCCCAGCATTTT

D: TRBD2
V: TRBV7-3
size: NA
J: TRBJ2-2
CDR3: CASSPSTSVSGELFF
DNA: TGTGCCAGCAGCCCCTCGACTAGCGTGAGCGGGGAGCTGTTTTTT

D: NA
V: TRBV11-2
size: NA
J: TRBJ1-1
CDR3: CASSLQGSNTEAFF
DNA: TGTGCCAGCAGCTTACAGGGGTCGAACACTGAAGCTTTCTTT

D: TRBD1
V: TRBV6-5
size: NA
J: TRBJ1-4
CDR3: CASSSGQEREKLFF
DNA: TGTGCCAGCAGTTCGGGACAGGAGAGAGAAAAACTGTTTTTT

D: NA
V: TRBV5-1
size: NA
J: TRBJ1-1
CDR3: CASSPNMNTEAFF
DNA: TGCGCCAGCAGCCCAAATATGAACACTGAAGCTTTCTTT

D: NA
V: TRBV6-5
size: NA
J: TRBJ1-2
CDR3: CASSKTGNYGYTF
DNA: TGTGCCAGCAGTAAAACAGGGAATTATGGCTACACCTTC

D: NA
V: TRBV14
size: NA
J: TRBJ1-2
CDR3: CASSREAANYGYTF
DNA: TGTGCCAGCAGCCGAGAGGCGGCCAACTATGGCTACACCTTC

D: NA
V: TRBV2
size: NA
J: TRBJ2-1
CDR3: CASSEYRDRDSGNEQFF
DNA: TGTGCCAGCAGTGAGTACCGCGACAGGGACTCCGGCAATGAGCAGTTCTTC

D: TRBD1
V: TRBV30
size: once
J: TRBJ1-3
CDR3: CAWSSRTGYSGNTIYF
DNA: TGTGCCTGGAGTTCCCGGACAGGATACTCTGGAAACACCATATATTTT

D: TRBD2
V: TRBV5-1
size: NA
J: TRBJ2-3
CDR3: CASSLALAVSTDTQYF
DNA: TGCGCCAGCAGCTTGGCGCTAGCGGTGAGCACAGATACGCAGTATTTT

D: TRBD2
V: TRBV7-3
size: NA
J: TRBJ2-2
CDR3: CASSPGASGSGELFF
DNA: TGTGCCAGCAGCCCTGGGGCTAGCGGGAGCGGGGAGCTGTTTTTT

D: TRBD2
V: TRBV2
size: NA
J: TRBJ2-1
CDR3: CASRLTSGGTYNEQFF
DNA: TGTGCCAGCAGGCTTACTAGCGGGGGGACCTACAATGAGCAGTTCTTC

D: NA
V: TRBV6-1
size: NA
J: TRBJ2-7
CDR3: CASSEFTVANEQYF
DNA: TGTGCCAGCAGTGAATTCACAGTCGCCAACGAGCAGTACTTC

D: NA
V: TRBV29-1
size: once
J: TRBJ2-1
CDR3: CSVVVAGQNYNEQFF
DNA: TGCAGCGTTGTGGTCGCTGGACAGAATTACAATGAGCAGTTCTTC

D: NA
V: TRBV6-1
size: once
J: TRBJ1-1
CDR3: CASSGSQGAHTEAFF
DNA: TGTGCCAGCAGTGGGTCACAGGGCGCTCACACTGAAGCTTTCTTT

D: TRBD1
V: TRBV29-1
size: NA
J: TRBJ1-2
CDR3: CSVEGLQGAPF
DNA: TGCAGCGTTGAAGGTCTACAGGGGGCCCCTTTC

D: TRBD1
V: TRBV18
size: NA
J: TRBJ2-7
CDR3: CASSPGDRTDEQYF
DNA: TGTGCCAGCTCACCAGGGGACAGGACCGACGAGCAGTACTTC

D: NA
V: TRBV18
size: NA
J: TRBJ2-5
CDR3: CASSPDSKETQYF
DNA: TGTGCCAGCTCACCAGACAGTAAGGAGACCCAGTACTTC

D: NA
V: TRBV19
size: NA
J: TRBJ2-2
CDR3: CASSIWGAETGELFF
DNA: TGTGCCAGTAGTATATGGGGGGCGGAAACCGGGGAGCTGTTTTTT

D: NA
V: TRBV28
size: NA
J: TRBJ1-3
CDR3: CASSSYTGRGNTIYF
DNA: TGTGCCAGCAGTTCTTATACAGGGAGAGGAAACACCATATATTTT

D: NA
V: TRBV28
size: NA
J: TRBJ1-1
CDR3: CASSLPAVAEAFF
DNA: TGTGCCAGCAGCCTCCCCGCGGTCGCTGAAGCTTTCTTT

D: NA
V: TRBV10-3
size: NA
J: TRBJ1-5
CDR3: CAISETRQANQPQHF
DNA: TGTGCCATCAGTGAGACCAGACAGGCCAATCAGCCCCAGCATTTT

D: TRBD2
V: TRBV5-1
size: NA
J: TRBJ2-1
CDR3: CASSLDLASGRRVNEQFF
DNA: TGCGCCAGCAGCTTGGATCTGGCTAGCGGGAGGCGGGTAAATGAGCAGTTCTTC

D: NA
V: TRBV23-1
size: NA
J: TRBJ2-5
CDR3: CASALDAHPETQYF
DNA: TGCGCCAGCGCCCTGGATGCTCATCCAGAGACCCAGTACTTC